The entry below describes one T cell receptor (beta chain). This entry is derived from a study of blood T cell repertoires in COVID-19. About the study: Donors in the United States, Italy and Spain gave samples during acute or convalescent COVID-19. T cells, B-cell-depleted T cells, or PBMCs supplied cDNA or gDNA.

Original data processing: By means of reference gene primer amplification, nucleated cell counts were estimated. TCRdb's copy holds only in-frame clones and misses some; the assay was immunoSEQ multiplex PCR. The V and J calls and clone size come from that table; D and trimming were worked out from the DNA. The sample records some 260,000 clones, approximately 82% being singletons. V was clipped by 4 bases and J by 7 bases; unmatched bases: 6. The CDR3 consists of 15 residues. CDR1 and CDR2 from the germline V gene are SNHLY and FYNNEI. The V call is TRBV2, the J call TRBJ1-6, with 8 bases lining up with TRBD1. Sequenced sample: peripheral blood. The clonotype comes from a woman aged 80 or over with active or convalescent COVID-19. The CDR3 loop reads CASSVSDRGNSPLHF. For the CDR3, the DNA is TGTGCCAGCAGTGTAAGTGACAGGGGAAATTCACCCCTCCACTTT.